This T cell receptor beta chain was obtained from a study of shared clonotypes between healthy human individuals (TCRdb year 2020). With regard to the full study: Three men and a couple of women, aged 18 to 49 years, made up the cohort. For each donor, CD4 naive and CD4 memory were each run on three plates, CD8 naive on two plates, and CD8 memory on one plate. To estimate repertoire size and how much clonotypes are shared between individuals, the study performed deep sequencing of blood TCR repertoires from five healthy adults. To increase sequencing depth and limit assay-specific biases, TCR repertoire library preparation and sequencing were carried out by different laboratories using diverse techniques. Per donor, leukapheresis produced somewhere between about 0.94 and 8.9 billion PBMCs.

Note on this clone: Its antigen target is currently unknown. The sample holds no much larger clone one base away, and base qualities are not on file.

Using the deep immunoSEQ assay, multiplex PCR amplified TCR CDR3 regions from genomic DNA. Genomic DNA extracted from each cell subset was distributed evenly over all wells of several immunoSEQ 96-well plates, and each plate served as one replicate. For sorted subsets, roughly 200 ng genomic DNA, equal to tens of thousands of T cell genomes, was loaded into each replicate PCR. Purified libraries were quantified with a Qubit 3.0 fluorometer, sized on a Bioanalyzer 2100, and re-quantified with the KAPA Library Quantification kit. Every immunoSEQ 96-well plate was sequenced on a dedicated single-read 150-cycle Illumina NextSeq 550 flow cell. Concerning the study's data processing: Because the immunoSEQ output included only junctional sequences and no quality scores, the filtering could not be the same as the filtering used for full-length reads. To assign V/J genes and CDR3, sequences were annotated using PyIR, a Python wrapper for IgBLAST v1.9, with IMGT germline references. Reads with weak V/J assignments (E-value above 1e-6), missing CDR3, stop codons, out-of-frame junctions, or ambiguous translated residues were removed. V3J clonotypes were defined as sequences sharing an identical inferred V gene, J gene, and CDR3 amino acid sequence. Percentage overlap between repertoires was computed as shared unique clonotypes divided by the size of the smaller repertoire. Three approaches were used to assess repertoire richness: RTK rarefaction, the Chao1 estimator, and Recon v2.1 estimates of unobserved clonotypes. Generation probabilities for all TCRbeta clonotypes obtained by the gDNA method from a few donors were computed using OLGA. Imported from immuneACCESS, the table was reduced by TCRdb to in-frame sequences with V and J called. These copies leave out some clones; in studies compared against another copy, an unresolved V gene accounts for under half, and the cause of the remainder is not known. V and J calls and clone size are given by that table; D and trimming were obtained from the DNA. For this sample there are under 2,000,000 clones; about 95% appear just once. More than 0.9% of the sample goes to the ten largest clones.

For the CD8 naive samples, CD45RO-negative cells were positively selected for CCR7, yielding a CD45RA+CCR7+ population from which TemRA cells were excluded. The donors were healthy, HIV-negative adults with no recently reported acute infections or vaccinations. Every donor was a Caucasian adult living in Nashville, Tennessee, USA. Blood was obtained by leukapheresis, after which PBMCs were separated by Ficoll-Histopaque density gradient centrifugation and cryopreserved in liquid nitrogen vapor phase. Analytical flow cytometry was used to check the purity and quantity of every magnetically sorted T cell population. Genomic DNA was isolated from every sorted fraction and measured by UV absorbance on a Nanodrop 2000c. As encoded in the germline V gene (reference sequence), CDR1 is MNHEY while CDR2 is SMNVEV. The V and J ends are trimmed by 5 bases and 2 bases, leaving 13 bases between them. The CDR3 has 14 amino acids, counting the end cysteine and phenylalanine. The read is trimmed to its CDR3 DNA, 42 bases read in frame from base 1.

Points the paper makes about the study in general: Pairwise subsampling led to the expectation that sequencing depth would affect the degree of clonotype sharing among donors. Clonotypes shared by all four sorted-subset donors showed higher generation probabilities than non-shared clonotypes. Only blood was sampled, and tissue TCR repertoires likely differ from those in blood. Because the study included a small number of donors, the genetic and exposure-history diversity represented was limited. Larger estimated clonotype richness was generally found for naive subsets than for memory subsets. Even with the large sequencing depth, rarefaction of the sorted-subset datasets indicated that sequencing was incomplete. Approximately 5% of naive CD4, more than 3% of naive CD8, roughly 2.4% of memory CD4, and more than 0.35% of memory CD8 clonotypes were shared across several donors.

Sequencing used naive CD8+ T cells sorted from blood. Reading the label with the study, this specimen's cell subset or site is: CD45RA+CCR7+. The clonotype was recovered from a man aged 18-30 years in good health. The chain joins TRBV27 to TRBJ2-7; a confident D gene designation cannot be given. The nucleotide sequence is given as TGTGCCAGCAGTCGACAAACCAGACCCTACGAGCAGTACTTC. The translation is CASSRQTRPYEQYF.